This TCR beta chain was captured in a study of blood T cells in healthy people across ages. Turning to this clonotype: Its specificity is not known.

A second 7 to 11 cycle PCR used barcoded and J-beta primers. In TCRdb, the 5' RACE reads were re-called with MiXCR into one record per CDR3 protein. The table lists about 970,000 distinct CDR3 sequences, about 51% of them singletons. Study-wide findings and caveats: The long-lived group displayed more naive CD4+ cells, plus higher diversity, than the aged donors did.

Germline CDR1 reads SGDLS; CDR2 reads YYNGEE. The CDR3 is 12 amino acids. V usage is TRBV9 and J usage is TRBJ2-5; D not resolved. TRBJ2-7 explains the end of the DNA better; the J call may be wrong. Source material: blood. The origin of this receptor is an older woman in good health. CDR3 loop: CASSGLLGEQYF. CDR3 nucleotide sequence: TGTGCCAGCAGCGGCCTCCTGGGCGAGCAGTACTTC.